This T cell receptor beta chain was sequenced for a study of blood T cell repertoires in COVID-19. About the study: From the United States, Italy and Spain came samples of acute and convalescent COVID-19. Sources were T cells, B-cell-depleted T cells, or PBMCs; the material itself was cDNA or gDNA.

CDR1 LGHDT and CDR2 YNNKEL come from the germline V gene (reference sequence). V lost 1 base and J lost 1, with 7 bases in between. This CDR3 spans 14 amino acids. This clone appeared a single time. Other DNA sequences from this sample encode an identical CDR3 as well. Profiling relied on immunoSEQ multiplex PCR, and the TCRdb table lists in-frame clones only, not all of them. The sample gives about 120,000 clones, around three quarters of which show up once; approximately 16% is in the top ten. The sample taken for sequencing was peripheral blood. This receptor was obtained from a man in his sixties with active or convalescent COVID-19. The chain has TRBV3-1 (or the pseudogene TRBV3-2) and TRBJ1-1; D gene ambiguous. The CDR3 bases are TGTGCCAGCAGCCAAGCCCCTCGGAACACTGAAGCTTTCTTT. Its protein product is CASSQAPRNTEAFF.